This T cell receptor beta chain stems from a study of blood T cell repertoires in COVID-19. Study summary: PBMCs, B-cell-depleted T cells, or T cells were the source of the cDNA or gDNA that made up the material.

As processed by the authors: How many nucleated cells were present was estimated from reference gene primer amplification. Profiled with immunoSEQ multiplex PCR; TCRdb holds only in-frame clones, not every one. That table furnishes V, J and clone size, whereas the DNA furnished D and trimming. The table has 300,000 to 400,000 clones, approximately 88% seen once. After removal of 4 bases from V and 10 bases from J, the junction contained 9 bases not matched to a gene. Germline CDR1 reads SGHRS; CDR2 reads YFSETQ. The CDR3 totals 15 residues. Sequencing used peripheral blood. The receptor was isolated from a woman in her forties or fifties with active or convalescent COVID-19. The chain links TRBV5-1 to TRBJ1-6; 9 nucleotides match TRBD1. The CDR3 nucleotides are TGCGCCAGCAGCGAGACAGGGGGAGCGGACTCACCCCTCCACTTT. Translating it yields CASSETGGADSPLHF.